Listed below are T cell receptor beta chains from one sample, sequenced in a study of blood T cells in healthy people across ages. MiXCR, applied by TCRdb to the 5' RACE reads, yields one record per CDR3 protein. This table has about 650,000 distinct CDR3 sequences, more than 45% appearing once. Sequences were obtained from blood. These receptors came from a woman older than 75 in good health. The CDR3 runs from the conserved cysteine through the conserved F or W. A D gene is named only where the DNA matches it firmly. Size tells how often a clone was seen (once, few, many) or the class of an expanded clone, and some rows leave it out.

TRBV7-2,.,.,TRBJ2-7,TGTGCCAGCAGCTTGGGCATCGGCGAGCAGTACTTC,CASSLGIGEQYF
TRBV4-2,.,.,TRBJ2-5,TGTGCCAGCAGCCAAGATAAGGAAAAGACCCAGTACTTC,CASSQDKEKTQYF
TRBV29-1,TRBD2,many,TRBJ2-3,TGCAGCGTTGAAGATCTTTATAGCGGGGGGTCCCAGAGCACAGATACGCAGTATTTT,CSVEDLYSGGSQSTDTQYF
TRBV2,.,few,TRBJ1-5,TGTGCCAGCAGTGAAGGGGCAGGGGACCAGCCCCAGCATTTT,CASSEGAGDQPQHF
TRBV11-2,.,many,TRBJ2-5,TGTGCCAGCAGCTTAGATAGATCCGGACAGACTAGGGGACAGACCCAGTACTTC,CASSLDRSGQTRGQTQYF
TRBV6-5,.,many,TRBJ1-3,TGTGCCAGCAGTTACCAGGGTGCAGACACCATATATTTT,CASSYQGADTIYF
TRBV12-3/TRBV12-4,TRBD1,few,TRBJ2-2,TGTGCCAGCAGGCAGAGGACAGGTGCGAGCACCGGGGAGCTGTTTTTT,CASRQRTGASTGELFF
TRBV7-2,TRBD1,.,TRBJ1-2,TGTGCCAGCAGCTTAAGGTTGCGGGACAGTTCCTATGGCTACACCTTC,CASSLRLRDSSYGYTF
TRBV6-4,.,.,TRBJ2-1,TGTGCCAGCAGACAGTCTAGCGCTGGCAATGAGCAGTTCTTC,CASRQSSAGNEQFF
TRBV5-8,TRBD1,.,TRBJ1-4,TGTGCCAGCAGCCAACAGGGGCGGGCTAATGAAAAACTGTTTTTT,CASSQQGRANEKLFF
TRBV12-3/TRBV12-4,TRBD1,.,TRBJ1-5,TGTGCCAGCAGCTCATCCAGGGGGCACCCGAATCAGCCCCAGCATTTT,CASSSSRGHPNQPQHF
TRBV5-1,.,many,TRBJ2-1,TGCGCCAGCAGCCTGCTCCGGGACGTCAGCTACAATGAGCAGTTCTTC,CASSLLRDVSYNEQFF
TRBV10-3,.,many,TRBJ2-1,TGTGCCATCAAAGAAAACGCGGGTACGACAAACAATGAGCAGTTCTTC,CAIKENAGTTNNEQFF
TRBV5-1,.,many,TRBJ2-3,TGCGCCAGCAGCGGGCAGGATACGCAGTATTTT,CASSGQDTQYF
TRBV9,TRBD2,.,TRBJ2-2,TGTGCCAGCAGCGCGTCCGGGACTAGCGGGAGAGTCGGGGAGCTGTTTTTT,CASSASGTSGRVGELFF
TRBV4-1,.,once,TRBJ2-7,TGCGCCAGCAGCCAAGAAAAAACGCCTTTGCGCTACGAGCAGTACTTC,CASSQEKTPLRYEQYF